This T cell receptor (beta chain) came from a study of T cell clusters in autoimmune cytopenias. TRB amplification used approximately 250 ng of peripheral blood genomic DNA. TRB rearrangements were amplified by touch-down multiplex PCR with mixed TRB-A/B primers. Reanalyzing the multiplex PCR reads, TCRdb keeps one entry per CDR3 protein, without DNA. Its table lists 6,000 to 7,000 distinct CDR3 sequences. These data were also filed under a second study, of T cell repertoires in aging, cancer and after chemotherapy. Turning to that study: In healthy donors, age-related TCR diversity loss mainly reflected lost richness.

Sequencing was carried out using peripheral blood. The source is a human donor in good health.

The CDR3 loop reads CASSLAGTLGDTQYF. The V gene is TRBV5-4, the J gene TRBJ2-3; TCRdb designates TRBD2, a call that cannot be tested without DNA. CDR1 and CDR2 (germline): SGHNT, YYREEE (reference sequence). The CDR3 consists of 15 residues.